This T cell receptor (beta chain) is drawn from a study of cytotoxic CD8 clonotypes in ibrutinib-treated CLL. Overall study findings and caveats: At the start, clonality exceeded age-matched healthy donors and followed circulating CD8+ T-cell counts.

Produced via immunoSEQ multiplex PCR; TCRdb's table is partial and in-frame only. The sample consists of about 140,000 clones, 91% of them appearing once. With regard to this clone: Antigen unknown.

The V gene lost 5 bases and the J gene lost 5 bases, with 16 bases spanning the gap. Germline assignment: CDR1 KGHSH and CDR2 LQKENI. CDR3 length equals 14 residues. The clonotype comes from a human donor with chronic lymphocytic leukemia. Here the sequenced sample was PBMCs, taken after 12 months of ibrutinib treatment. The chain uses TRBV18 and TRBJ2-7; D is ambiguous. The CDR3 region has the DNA TGTGCCAGCTCAGAAGGAGTTGCTGGGGACGAGCAGTACTTC. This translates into CASSEGVAGDEQYF.